This entry is about one T cell receptor beta chain. The sample originates from a study of T cells after yellow fever vaccination. As TCR cDNA was made by 5'RACE template switching, a universal primer site and UMIs were added. Each CDR3 protein is one row after TCRdb ran MiXCR on the 5' RACE reads. Here the sample spans about 340,000 distinct CDR3 sequences, roughly 8.7% being singletons. Germline-derived CDR1 and CDR2 are MDHEN and SYDVKM. With 6 bases clipped from V and 0 bases from J, the junction kept 3 bases outside the gene matches. The CDR3 consists of 15 residues. The genes are TRBV28 and TRBJ2-2, with 8 positions matching TRBD1. The sequence was obtained from a man aged 18 to 35 who received the YFV17D yellow fever vaccine. The sample here was PBMCs, taken on the day of the first yellow fever vaccination. CDR3 coding DNA: TGTGCCAGCAGCCAGGGGGCGTCGAACACCGGGGAGCTGTTTTTT. It encodes CASSQGASNTGELFF.